This T cell receptor beta chain was captured by sequencing in a study of CD8 T cells in Susac syndrome (dated by TCRdb to about 2019). Looking at the study overall: The study used repertoire sequencing to test whether antigen drove CD8+ T cell activation and differentiation in Susac syndrome. CD8+ T cell repertoire clonality was compared between some 12 healthy donors, approximately 14 Susac syndrome patients and 15 multiple sclerosis patients.

Comment on this clonotype: What this receptor recognizes is not known. No quality values exist for individual bases; no much larger clone is one base distant.

From a lookup of the germline V gene (reference sequence), CDR1 and CDR2 are SEHNR and FQNEAQ. The CDR3 sequence holds 15 residues, the cysteine and phenylalanine included. Of the read, only the CDR3 DNA is kept; its 45 bases are in frame from base 1. V is shortened by 4 bases, J by 1 base, and the region joining them spans 13 bases. Broad study findings and their caveats: The number of individuals in the TCR sequencing and HLA analysis was acknowledged as relatively small.

High-throughput TCR beta sequencing profiled peripheral blood CD8+ and CD4+ T cells from healthy donors, Susac syndrome patients and multiple sclerosis patients. The multiple sclerosis controls were treatment-naive patients who had stable or active relapsing-remitting disease and met the revised McDonald criteria. CD8+ TEMRA cells were enriched by FACS, while bulk CD8+ and CD4+ T cells were purified by magnetic negative isolation. Blood was drawn into EDTA tubes, processed within 24 hours, and PBMCs were isolated by density gradient centrifugation. PBMCs intended for TCR sequencing were cryopreserved in liquid nitrogen and thawed later in a water bath at 37 degrees C. The sorted or isolated CD4+, CD8+ and CD8+ TEMRA cells reached a purity of at least 90%. RNA was extracted using the RNeasy kit, and about 0.5 to 1 microgram was reverse transcribed with random hexamers. The immunoSEQ multiplex PCR assay, which covers 54 Vbeta and 13 Jbeta segments, was used to amplify TCR beta CDR3 regions. PCR amplification bias was corrected by using a synthetic template baseline for primer optimization and computational correction. For the original study's pipeline: Reads were annotated to V, D and J genes according to IMGT and were analyzed with immunoSEQ Analyzer, with only productive sequences retained. Clonality was computed as one minus Shannon entropy normalized by log2 of the number of productive unique sequences. For each patient and control, public and private clones were evaluated among the 100 most prevalent clones. A clone was defined as Susac-specific if it was absent from the healthy and MS cohorts, from 1052 published viral clones and from other ImmuneACCESS disease sequences. TCRdb took the public reads, trimmed them with fastp at Q25, ran MiXCR for clone calling and kept in-frame beta chains. Under each unique CDR3 protein, matching rows form one entry showing the most common genes and DNA. The V and J calls here are based on TCRdb, not the publication. The sample table holds around 300,000 distinct CDR3 sequences, of which approximately 90% were seen once. The biggest ten clones account for 0.18% of the sample.

The chain couples TRBV7-9 to TRBJ2-5; the D gene assignment is ambiguous. The specimen was CD8+ T cells from PBMCs. The TCR sequence derives from a human donor with multiple sclerosis. For the CDR3, the sequence is CASSSDLRVQETQYF. The DNA sequence reads TGTGCCAGCAGCTCCGACCTTAGGGTCCAAGAGACCCAGTACTTC.